Below are 17 T cell receptor beta chains sequenced from a single sample in a study of blood T cell repertoires in COVID-19. TCRdb keeps only in-frame clones here, not all; method: immunoSEQ multiplex PCR. This table holds just over 90,000 clones, under 90% found once. Sequencing was carried out using peripheral blood. All receptors derive from a human donor with active COVID-19. The donor label of this sample is uncertain.

The rearrangement joins TRBV5-5 to TRBJ2-3; the match to TRBD2 covers 11 bases. Germline V gene data show CDR1 as SGHKS and CDR2 as YYEKEE (reference sequence). Trimming cost V 0 bases and J 6 bases; bases outside gene matches: 12. The length of the CDR3 is 18 residues. The CDR3 coding sequence is TGTGCCAGCAGCTTGGGACTGATAACTAGCGGGGGTGGGGATACGCAGTATTTT. As protein: CASSLGLITSGGGDTQYF.

This clone turned up a few times. The rearrangement joins TRBV7-9 to TRBJ1-6, with unresolved D. Germline V gives CDR1 SEHNR, CDR2 FQNEAQ (reference sequence). The CDR3 extends over 17 amino acids. Between the trimmed V and J ends, which lost 4 bases and 3 bases, there was a span of 16 bases. Here the CDR3 reads CASSSLQTEIYNSPLHF. CDR3 DNA sequence: TGTGCCAGCAGCTCGCTTCAGACTGAAATCTATAATTCACCCCTCCACTTT. The variable domain in full, with the rest retrieved from reference TRBV7-9 and TRBJ1-6, is DTGVSQNPRHKITKRGQNVTFRCDPISEHNRLYWYRQTLGQGPEFLTYFQNEAQLEKSRLLSDRFSAERPKGSFSTLEIQRTEQGDSAMYLCASSSLQTEIYNSPLHFGNGTRLTVT.

This clone has just one count. The rearrangement joins TRBV30 to TRBJ1-3; 10 bases align to TRBD1. CDR1 GTSNPN and CDR2 SVGIG come from the germline V gene (reference sequence). V shed 2 bases, J shed 2 bases, and the junction held 3 bases outside the gene matches. The CDR3 sequence is 15 residues long. The CDR3 region is CAWSPTGGPGNTIYF. The CDR3 DNA reads as TGTGCCTGGAGTCCGACAGGGGGCCCTGGAAACACCATATATTTT. The complete variable domain, with remaining parts taken from reference TRBV30 and TRBJ1-3, reads SQTIHQWPATLVQPVGSPLSLECTVEGTSNPNLYWYRQAAGRGLQLLFYSVGIGQISSEVPQNLSASRPQDRQFILSSKKLLLSDSGFYLCAWSPTGGPGNTIYFGEGSWLTVV.

V and J are TRBV19 and TRBJ1-3; D call uncertain. Germline-derived CDR1 and CDR2 are LNHDA and SQIVND (reference sequence). The ends were cut back, 8 bases at V and 0 bases at J, with 11 bases in the middle. The CDR3 runs 14 residues. The CDR3: CASVTTRSGNTIYF. CDR3 in DNA: TGTGCCAGTGTGACTACCCGCTCTGGAAACACCATATATTTT. The variable domain in full, completed from reference TRBV19 and TRBJ1-3, reads DGGITQSPKYLFRKEGQNVTLSCEQNLNHDAMYWYRQDPGQGLRLIYYSQIVNDFQKGDIAEGYSVSREKKESFPLTVTSAQKNPTAFYLCASVTTRSGNTIYFGEGSWLTVV.

There are a few counts of this clone. This rearrangement joins TRBV5-1 to TRBJ1-6, with D unclear. Trimming pared 4 bases from V and 9 bases from J, leaving 20 bases between. Germline-derived CDR1 and CDR2 are SGHRS and YFSETQ. The CDR3 length is 16 residues. The DNA of the CDR3 is TGCGCCAGCAGCCCGAGGGAGGCTCTGCCAGGTTCACCCCTCCACTTT. Protein: CASSPREALPGSPLHF.

V gene TRBV6-5 combines with J gene TRBJ2-1; 10 bases map to TRBD2. The CDR3 contains 15 residues. V lost 6 bases, J lost 3 bases, and 5 bases stayed unmatched. Germline-derived CDR1 and CDR2 are MNHEY and SVGAGI. Here the CDR3 reads CASRIAGGLYNEQFF. The CDR3 coding sequence is TGTGCCAGCAGGATAGCGGGGGGTCTCTACAATGAGCAGTTCTTC.

This clone has at least ten counts. The chain has TRBV2 and TRBJ2-7, with TRBD2 matching 11 bases. Germline V gene sequence: CDR1 SNHLY, CDR2 FYNNEI. J gave up 4 bases and V 6 bases, and 5 bases lay outside the gene matches. The CDR3 loop spans 14 amino acids. The CDR3 sequence is CASSTASGGYEQYF. The CDR3 DNA reads as TGTGCCAGCAGCACTGCTAGCGGGGGGTACGAGCAGTACTTC.

The V and J genes are TRBV7-9 and TRBJ2-1; D perhaps matches TRBD2 (5 bases). Trimming pared 3 bases from V and 5 bases from J, leaving 5 bases between. Germline CDR1 SEHNR, CDR2 FQNEAQ (reference sequence). The CDR3 length is 12 residues. The CDR3 DNA reads as TGTGCCAGCAGCTTCGGGGACAATGAGCAGTTCTTC. It encodes CASSFGDNEQFF.

The rearrangement uses TRBV9 and TRBJ1-2, with 11 bases that match TRBD1. Germline V gene data show CDR1 as SGDLS and CDR2 as YYNGEE. The CDR3 has 17 amino acids. Trimming at V came to 0 bases and at J to 7 bases, leaving 11 bases not matched to a gene. CDR3 in amino acids: CASSVALAGQGGGGYTF. CDR3 in DNA: TGTGCCAGCAGCGTAGCTTTGGCGGGACAGGGGGGAGGTGGCTACACCTTC.

This chain joins TRBV11-2 and TRBJ1-1; the D is unclear. The germline CDR1 and CDR2 sequences are SGHAT and FQNNGV. V lost 2 bases and J 5 bases, leaving 9 bases between the germline ends. This CDR3 spans 13 amino acids. Here the CDR3 reads CASSLTDSTEAFF. CDR3 nucleotides: TGTGCCAGCAGCTTAACCGACTCAACTGAAGCTTTCTTT.

The chain is built from TRBV7-9 and TRBJ1-1; no clear D. The CDR3 loop spans 15 amino acids. Germline-derived CDR1 and CDR2 are SEHNR and FQNEAQ (reference sequence). V gave up 0 bases and J gave up 3 bases, with 11 bases separating them. This chain's CDR3 is CASSLADPGDTEAFF. The DNA for the CDR3 is TGTGCCAGCAGCTTAGCGGATCCCGGGGACACTGAAGCTTTCTTT.

This chain connects TRBV2 to TRBJ1-3, with 8 bases fitting TRBD1. There are 14 residues in the CDR3. Germline V gene sequence: CDR1 SNHLY, CDR2 FYNNEI. Germline trimming cut 8 bases from V and 4 bases from J; bases unmatched to any gene: 7. CDR3 loop: CASGGQVLGNTIYF. CDR3 coding DNA: TGTGCCAGCGGGGGACAGGTTTTAGGAAACACCATATATTTT.

V usage is TRBV19 and J usage is TRBJ2-1; 12 bases match TRBD2. Germline assignment: CDR1 LNHDA and CDR2 SQIVND (reference sequence). V lost 4 bases, J lost 1 base, and 8 bases stayed unmatched. This CDR3 contains 18 residues. In DNA form, the CDR3 reads TGTGCCAGTAGTACTCGACTAGCGGGGGCGGGATCCTACAATGAGCAGTTCTTC. Translating it yields CASSTRLAGAGSYNEQFF.

The V and J genes are TRBV27 and TRBJ1-1, with 7 bases aligning to TRBD1. The J segment lost 1 base and the V segment lost 5 bases, leaving 4 bases of the junction unmatched. This CDR3 region has 14 residues. The germline V gene has CDR1 MNHEY and CDR2 SMNVEV (reference sequence). The CDR3 region is CASSTGQQNTEAFF. For the CDR3, the DNA is TGTGCCAGCAGTACGGGACAGCAGAACACTGAAGCTTTCTTT.

Here the CDR3 DNA reads TGTGCCAGCAGTTCCTCCATGACAGGGTTTAATGAAAAACTGTTTTTT. This encodes CASSSSMTGFNEKLFF. The rearrangement links TRBV6-6 to TRBJ1-4, with 7 bases that match TRBD1. There are 16 residues in the CDR3. V shed 4 bases, J shed 4 bases, and the junction held 9 bases outside the gene matches. Germline CDR1 MNHNY, CDR2 SVGAGI (reference sequence).

The rearrangement joins TRBV6-5 to TRBJ2-5; maybe TRBD1 (6 bases). Trimming left V 0 bases short and J 5 bases short, with 13 bases between. Germline loops: CDR1 MNHEY, CDR2 SVGAGI. The CDR3 is 15 amino acids. DNA for the CDR3: TGTGCCAGCAGTTACTCTTACAGGGCTTCGGAGACCCAGTACTTC. It is translated as CASSYSYRASETQYF.

V gene TRBV6-1 combines with J gene TRBJ2-5, with 8 bases that match TRBD1. Germline CDR1 MNHNS, CDR2 SASEGT. The CDR3 length is 16 residues. Trimming removed 2 bases from V and 5 bases from J; junction bases left unmatched: 10. CDR3 sequence (DNA): TGTGCCAGCAGTGAACTCCTTGGACAGGGTGGGGAGACCCAGTACTTC. Protein product: CASSELLGQGGETQYF.